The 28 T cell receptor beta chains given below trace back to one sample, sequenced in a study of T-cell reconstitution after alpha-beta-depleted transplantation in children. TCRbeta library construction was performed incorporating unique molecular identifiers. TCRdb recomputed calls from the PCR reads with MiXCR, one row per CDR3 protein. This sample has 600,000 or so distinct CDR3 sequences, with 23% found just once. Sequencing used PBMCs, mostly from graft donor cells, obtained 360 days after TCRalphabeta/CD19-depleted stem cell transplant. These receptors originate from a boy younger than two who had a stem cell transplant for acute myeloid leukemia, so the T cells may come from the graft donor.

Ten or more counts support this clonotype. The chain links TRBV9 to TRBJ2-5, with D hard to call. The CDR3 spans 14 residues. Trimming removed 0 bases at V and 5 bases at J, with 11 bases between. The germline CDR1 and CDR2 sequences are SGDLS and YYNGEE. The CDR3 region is CASSVGRRGETQYF. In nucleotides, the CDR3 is TGTGCCAGCAGCGTAGGGCGCCGTGGGGAGACCCAGTACTTC.

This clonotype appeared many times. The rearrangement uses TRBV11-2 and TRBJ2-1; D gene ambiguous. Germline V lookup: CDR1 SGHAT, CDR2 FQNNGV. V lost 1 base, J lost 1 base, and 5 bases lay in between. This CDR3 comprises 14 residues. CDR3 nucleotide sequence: TGTGCCAGCAGCTTAGTCAGGTCCTACAATGAGCAGTTCTTC. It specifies CASSLVRSYNEQFF.

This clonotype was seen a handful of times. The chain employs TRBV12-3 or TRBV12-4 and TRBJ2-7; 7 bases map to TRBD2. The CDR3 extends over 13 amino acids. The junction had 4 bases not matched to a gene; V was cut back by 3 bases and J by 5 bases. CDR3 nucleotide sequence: TGTGCCAGCAGTTTGGGGGGGGTTAACGAGCAGTACTTC. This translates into CASSLGGVNEQYF.

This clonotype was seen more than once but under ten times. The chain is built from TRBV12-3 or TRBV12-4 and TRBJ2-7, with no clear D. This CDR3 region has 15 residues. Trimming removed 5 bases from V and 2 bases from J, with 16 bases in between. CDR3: CASSPDIIAPYEQYF. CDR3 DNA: TGTGCCAGCAGTCCTGACATCATAGCCCCCTACGAGCAGTACTTC.

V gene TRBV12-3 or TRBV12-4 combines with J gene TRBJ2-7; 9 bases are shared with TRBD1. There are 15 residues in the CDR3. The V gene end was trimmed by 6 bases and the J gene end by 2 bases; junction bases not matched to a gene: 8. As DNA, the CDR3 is TGTGCCAGCAGCGCCGGGACAGGGAAAGCCTACGAGCAGTACTTC. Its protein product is CASSAGTGKAYEQYF.

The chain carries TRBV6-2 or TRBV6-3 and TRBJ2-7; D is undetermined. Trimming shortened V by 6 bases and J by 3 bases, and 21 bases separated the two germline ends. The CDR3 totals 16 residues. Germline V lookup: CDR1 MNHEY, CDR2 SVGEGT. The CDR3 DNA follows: TGTGCCAGCAGCCCATCCAGTGATCGGTACTACTACGAGCAGTACTTC. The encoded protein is CASSPSSDRYYYEQYF.

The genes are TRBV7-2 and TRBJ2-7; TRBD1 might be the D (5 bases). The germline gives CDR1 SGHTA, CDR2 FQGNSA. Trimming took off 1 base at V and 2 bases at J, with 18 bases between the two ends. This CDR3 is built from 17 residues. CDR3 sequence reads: CASSLVRVWQGAYEQYF. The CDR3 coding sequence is TGTGCCAGCAGCTTAGTTAGGGTGTGGCAGGGTGCCTACGAGCAGTACTTC.

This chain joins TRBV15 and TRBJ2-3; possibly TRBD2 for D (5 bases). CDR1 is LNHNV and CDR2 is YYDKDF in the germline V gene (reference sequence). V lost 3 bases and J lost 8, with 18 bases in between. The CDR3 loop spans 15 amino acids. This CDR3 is CATSRTADWSVTQYF. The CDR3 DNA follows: TGTGCCACCAGCAGGACGGCGGACTGGTCGGTTACGCAGTATTTT.

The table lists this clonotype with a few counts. The CDR3 DNA reads TGTGCCAGCAGTATCAGGGAAGTTTCTTCCGAGCAGTACTTC. Amino acid sequence: CASSIREVSSEQYF. The chain uses TRBV6-1 and TRBJ2-7; the D gene is possibly TRBD1 (5 bases). Germline CDR1 MNHNS, CDR2 SASEGT. V was shortened by 5 bases and J by 6 bases, with 17 bases between the two germline ends. The CDR3 is 14 amino acids.

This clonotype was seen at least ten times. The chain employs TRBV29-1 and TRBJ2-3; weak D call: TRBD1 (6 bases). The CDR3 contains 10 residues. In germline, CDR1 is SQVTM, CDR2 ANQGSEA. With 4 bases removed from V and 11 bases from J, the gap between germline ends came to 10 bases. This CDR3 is CSVVQGEQYF. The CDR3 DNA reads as TGCAGCGTTGTACAGGGTGAGCAGTATTTT.

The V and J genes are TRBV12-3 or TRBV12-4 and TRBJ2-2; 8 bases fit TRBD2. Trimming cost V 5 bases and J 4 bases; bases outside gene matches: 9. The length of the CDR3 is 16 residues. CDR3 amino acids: CASSPFGGAGTGELFF. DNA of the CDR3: TGTGCCAGCAGTCCTTTCGGGGGGGCTGGCACCGGGGAGCTGTTTTTT.

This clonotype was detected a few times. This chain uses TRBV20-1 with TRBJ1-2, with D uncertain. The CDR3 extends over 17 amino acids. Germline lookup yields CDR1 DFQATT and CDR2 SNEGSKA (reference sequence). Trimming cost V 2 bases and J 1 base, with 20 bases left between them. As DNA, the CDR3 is TGCAGTGCTAGACCCAGAGCTTTACGGCGGATTAACTATGGCTACACCTTC. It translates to CSARPRALRRINYGYTF.

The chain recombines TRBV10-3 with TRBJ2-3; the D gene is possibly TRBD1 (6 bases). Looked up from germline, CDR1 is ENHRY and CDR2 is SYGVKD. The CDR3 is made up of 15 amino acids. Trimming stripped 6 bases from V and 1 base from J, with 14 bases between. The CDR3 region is CAIREQGWGTDTQYF. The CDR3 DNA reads TGTGCCATCAGGGAACAGGGATGGGGCACAGATACGCAGTATTTT.

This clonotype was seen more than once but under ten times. CDR3 protein: CASSQVWGEPGDTQYF. The CDR3 DNA reads TGTGCCAGCAGCCAAGTTTGGGGTGAGCCTGGGGATACGCAGTATTTT. The rearrangement uses TRBV4-2 and TRBJ2-3; no reliable D call. Germline V gene sequence: CDR1 LGHNA, CDR2 YNFKEQ. V was cut by 1 base and J by 6 bases, with 17 bases left in between. The CDR3 is made up of 16 amino acids.

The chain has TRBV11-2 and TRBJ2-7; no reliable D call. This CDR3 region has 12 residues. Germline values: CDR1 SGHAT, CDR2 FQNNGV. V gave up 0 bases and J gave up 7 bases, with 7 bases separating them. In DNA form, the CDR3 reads TGTGCCAGCAGCTTAGATCCTGGGGAGCAGTACTTC. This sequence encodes CASSLDPGEQYF.

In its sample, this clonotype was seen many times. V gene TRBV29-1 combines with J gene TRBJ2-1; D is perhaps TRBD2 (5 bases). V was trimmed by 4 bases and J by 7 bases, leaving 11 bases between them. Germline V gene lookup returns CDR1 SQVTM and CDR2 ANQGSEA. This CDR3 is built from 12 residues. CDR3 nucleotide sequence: TGCAGCGTTGGGCTCACGGGGAATGAGCAGTTCTTC. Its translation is CSVGLTGNEQFF.

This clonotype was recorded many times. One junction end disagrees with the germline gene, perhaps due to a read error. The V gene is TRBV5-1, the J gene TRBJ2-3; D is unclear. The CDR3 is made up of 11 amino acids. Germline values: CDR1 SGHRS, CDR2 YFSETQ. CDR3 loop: CASRSTDTQYF. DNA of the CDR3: TGTGCCAGCAGATCCACAGATACGCAGTATTTT.

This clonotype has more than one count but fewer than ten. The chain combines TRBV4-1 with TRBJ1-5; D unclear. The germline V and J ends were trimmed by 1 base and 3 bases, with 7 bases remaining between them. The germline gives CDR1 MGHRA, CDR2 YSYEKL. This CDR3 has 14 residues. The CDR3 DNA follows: TGCGCCAGCAGCCAAGGGGTGTCCAATCAGCCCCAGCATTTT. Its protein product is CASSQGVSNQPQHF.

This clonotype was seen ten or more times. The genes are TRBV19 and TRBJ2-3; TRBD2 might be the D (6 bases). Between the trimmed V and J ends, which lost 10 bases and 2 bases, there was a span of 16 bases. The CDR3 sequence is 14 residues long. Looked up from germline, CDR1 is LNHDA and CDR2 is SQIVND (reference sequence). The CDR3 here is CATNGGANTDTQYF. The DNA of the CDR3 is TGTGCCACCAACGGGGGAGCAAACACAGATACGCAGTATTTT.

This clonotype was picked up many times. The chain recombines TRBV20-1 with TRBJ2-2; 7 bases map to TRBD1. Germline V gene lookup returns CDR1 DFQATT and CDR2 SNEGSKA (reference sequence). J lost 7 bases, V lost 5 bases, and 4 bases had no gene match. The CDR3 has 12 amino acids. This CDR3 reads CSASTGFGELFF. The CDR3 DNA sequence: TGCAGTGCTTCGACAGGGTTCGGGGAGCTGTTTTTT.

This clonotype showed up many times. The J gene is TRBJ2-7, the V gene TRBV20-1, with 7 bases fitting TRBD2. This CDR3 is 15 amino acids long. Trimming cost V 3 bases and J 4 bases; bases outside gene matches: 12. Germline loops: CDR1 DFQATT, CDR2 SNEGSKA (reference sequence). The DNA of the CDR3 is TGCAGTGCTAGGGGGGGGTCCCGCGGGGTTTACGAGCAGTACTTC. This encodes CSARGGSRGVYEQYF.

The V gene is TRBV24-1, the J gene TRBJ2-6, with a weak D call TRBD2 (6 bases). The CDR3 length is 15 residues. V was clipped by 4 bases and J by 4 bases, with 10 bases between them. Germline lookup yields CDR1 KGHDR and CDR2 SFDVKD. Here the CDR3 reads CATSEREAGANVLTF. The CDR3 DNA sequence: TGTGCCACCAGTGAGAGGGAGGCCGGGGCCAACGTCCTGACTTTC.

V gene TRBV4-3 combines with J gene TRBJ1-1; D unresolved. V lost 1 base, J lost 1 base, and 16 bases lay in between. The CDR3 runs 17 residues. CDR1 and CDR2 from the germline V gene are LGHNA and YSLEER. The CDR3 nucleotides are TGCGCCAGCAGCCAAGTGGGTAAGGGATTGGAGAACACTGAAGCTTTCTTT. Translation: CASSQVGKGLENTEAFF.

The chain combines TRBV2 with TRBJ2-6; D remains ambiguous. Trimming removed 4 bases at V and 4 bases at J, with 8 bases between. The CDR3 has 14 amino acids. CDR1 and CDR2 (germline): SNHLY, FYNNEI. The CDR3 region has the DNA TGTGCCAGCAGTGGGGTAGCCGGGGCCAACGTCCTGACTTTC. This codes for CASSGVAGANVLTF.

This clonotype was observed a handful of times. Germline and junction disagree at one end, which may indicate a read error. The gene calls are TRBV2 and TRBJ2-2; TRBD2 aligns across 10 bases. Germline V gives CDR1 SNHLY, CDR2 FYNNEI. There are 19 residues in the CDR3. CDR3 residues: CACSFRLAGATLDTGELFF. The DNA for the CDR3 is TGTGCCTGCAGTTTTAGACTAGCGGGCGCCACCCTCGACACCGGGGAGCTGTTTTTT.

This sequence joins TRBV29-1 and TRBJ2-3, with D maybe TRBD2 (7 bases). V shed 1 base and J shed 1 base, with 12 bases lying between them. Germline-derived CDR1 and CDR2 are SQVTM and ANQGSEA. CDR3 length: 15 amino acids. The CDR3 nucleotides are TGCAGCGTTGAAGGGGGGGGGGCTGGCACAGATACGCAGTATTTT. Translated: CSVEGGGAGTDTQYF.

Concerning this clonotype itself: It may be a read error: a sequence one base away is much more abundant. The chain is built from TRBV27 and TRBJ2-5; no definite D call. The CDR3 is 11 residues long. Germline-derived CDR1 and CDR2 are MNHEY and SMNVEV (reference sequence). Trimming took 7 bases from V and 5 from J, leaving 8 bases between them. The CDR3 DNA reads TGTGCCAGCACCCAAGGGGAGACCCAGTACTTC. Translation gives CASTQGETQYF.

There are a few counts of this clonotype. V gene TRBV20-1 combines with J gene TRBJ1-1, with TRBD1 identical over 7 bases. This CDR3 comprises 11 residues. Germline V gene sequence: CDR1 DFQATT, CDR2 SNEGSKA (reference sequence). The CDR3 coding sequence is TGCAGAGGGACAGCCAACACTGAAGCTTTCTTT. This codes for CRGTANTEAFF.